This T cell receptor beta chain was identified in a study of T cell repertoires in cytomegalovirus infection. Whole-study context: CMV infection together with matching HLA type was indicated by public TCR beta signatures.

At least ten counts were recorded for this clonotype. Its antigen remains unknown. The CDR3 extends over 14 amino acids. Germline values: CDR1 SGHVS, CDR2 FNYEAQ. Deletions cut 0 bases from V and 4 bases from J, with 9 bases between. MiXCR, run by TCRdb on the reads, gives a single entry per CDR3 protein. The profile shows approximately 770,000 distinct CDR3 sequences, 25% to 35% of them singletons. The chain combines TRBV7-6 with TRBJ1-2; no firm D call. Sequences were derived from cultured CD8+ T cells from PBMCs, sampled from culture after CMV antigen stimulation. The clonotype originates from a human donor in good health (CMV status not recorded). Some clones in this sample may be carry-over from other donors' samples. As DNA, the CDR3 is TGTGCCAGCAGCTTAGCGAAGGGAGGCTATGGCTACACCTTC. This translates into CASSLAKGGYGYTF.